This section outlines one TCR beta chain sequence together with its context. The sample originates from a study of lymphopenia after photon versus proton radiotherapy. Some clones are missing from TCRdb's copy, which holds only in-frame ones; the method was immunoSEQ multiplex PCR. The sample includes about 12,000 clones, about 88% seen only once; the top ten take 3.5% to 4%. This receptor was obtained from a man aged 60 to 75 with pancreatic cancer. The sample here was peripheral blood, taken from a patient treated with photon-based radiotherapy.

CDR3 sequence: CASSRTIGHVYGYTF. The CDR3, as DNA: TGCGCCAGCAGCCGGACGATTGGGCACGTCTATGGCTACACCTTC. V usage is TRBV4-3 and J usage is TRBJ1-2; D remains ambiguous. The CDR3 length is 15 residues. Germline lookup yields CDR1 LGHNA and CDR2 YSLEER. Trimming removed 4 bases from V and 4 bases from J, with 16 bases in between.